Included here is one T cell receptor beta chain sequence, with context. What it binds is unknown. The same CDR3 arises from other DNA sequences in this sample as well. Germline lookup yields CDR1 LGHDT and CDR2 YNNKEL (reference sequence). This CDR3 has 14 residues. Deletions cut 3 bases from V and 3 bases from J, with 9 bases between. Clones were sequenced by immunoSEQ multiplex PCR, and TCRdb holds only the in-frame ones, with some missing. Of hundreds of thousands of clones in the sample, about 90% were seen once. This specimen comes from a study of Ad26.COV2.S vaccination and SARS-CoV-2 variants. Overall study context: Enrolled in COV1001, the donor was in the Ad26.COV2.S trial arm, which received the vaccine. Administration of Ad26.COV2.S was intramuscular, either once or twice 56 days apart. Findings and caveats of the study: Estimates derived from TCR breadth and depth analyses may have underestimated total T cell responses.

Treatment of the sample: some 19 received Ad26.COV2.S at low or high dose, single or two shots; about 5 received placebo; per-sample allocation not given. Samples analyzed were those drawn on day 63 after the first vaccine or placebo injection. This TCR was sampled from a person between 18 and 59 years old who received the Ad26.COV2.S COVID-19 vaccine or a placebo. The material sequenced was peripheral blood, taken in a trial of Ad26.COV2.S vaccine versus placebo. The chain employs TRBV3-1 (or the pseudogene TRBV3-2) and TRBJ1-3, with a possible D match to TRBD1 (6 bases). This chain's CDR3 is CASSQRTVGNTIYF. As DNA, the CDR3 is TGTGCCAGCAGCCAGCGGACAGTTGGAAACACCATATATTTT.